These 19 T cell receptor beta chains share one sample of origin, sequenced in a study of CD8+CD57+ T cells in acquired aplastic anemia. Profiles of TCR beta VDJ and CDR3 were generated from a genomic DNA template. TCRdb re-derived calls from the reads in MiXCR, one entry per CDR3 protein. The table records 250,000 or so distinct CDR3 sequences, around 45% of them present only once. An expansion of CD8+CD57+ cells by flow cytometry had been shown in patients chosen for sequencing. Sequencing used sorted CD4+, CD8+, or CD8+CD57+ T cells (not recorded which) from PBMCs. The receptors were gathered from a human donor with aplastic anemia.

CDR3 bases: TGCAGCGGGCGGGGGGCCATCACAGATACGCAGTATTTT. Amino acids: CSGRGAITDTQYF. V is TRBV29-1 and J is TRBJ2-3; 8 nucleotides line up with TRBD2. J was trimmed by 2 bases and V by 7 bases; bases with no gene match: 5. The CDR3 loop spans 13 amino acids. Per the germline V gene, CDR1 is SQVTM and CDR2 is ANQGSEA.

On this clonotype itself: The junction departs from the called germline gene at one end, perhaps through a read error. CDR3 sequence: CASSETDEETQYF. CDR3 DNA sequence: TGCGCCAGCAGTGAGACGGACGAAGAGACCCAGTACTTC. V and J are TRBV2 and TRBJ2-7; no reliable D call. The DNA end is a closer match to TRBJ2-5, so the J assignment may be wrong. CDR1 SNHLY and CDR2 FYNNEI come from the germline V gene. The CDR3 covers 13 residues.

This clonotype was seen at least ten times. CDR3 coding DNA: TGTGCCACCAGGGAAAGCTCCTACAATGAGCAGTTCTTC. Translating gives CATRESSYNEQFF. This chain uses TRBV24-1 with TRBJ2-1; unclear D gene. Germline values: CDR1 KGHDR, CDR2 SFDVKD. The CDR3 has 13 amino acids. Trimming left V 7 bases short and J 0 bases short, with 6 bases between.

This chain connects TRBV5-1 to TRBJ1-2, with D possibly matching TRBD1 (5 bases). The germline V gene has CDR1 SGHRS and CDR2 YFSETQ. Trimming left V 4 bases short and J 8 bases short, with 12 bases between. CDR3 length: 12 residues. In DNA, the CDR3 is TGCGCCAGCAGCGTATCGGGGGGAGGCTACACCTTC. Protein product: CASSVSGGGYTF.

The rearrangement joins TRBV28 to TRBJ1-2, with 10 bases lining up with TRBD1. Germline V gene data show CDR1 as MDHEN and CDR2 as SYDVKM. This CDR3 contains 18 residues. V gave up 3 bases and J gave up 3 bases; unmatched junction bases: 13. CDR3 in DNA: TGTGCCAGCAGTTTCGGTGACAGGGGGCTAGTTGGCTACTATGGCTACACCTTC. Its translation: CASSFGDRGLVGYYGYTF.

Comments on this clonotype: A read error may be the cause here, since a much bigger clone is one base away. The CDR3 does not close with the conserved phenylalanine or tryptophan, likely indicating a read error. The rearrangement uses TRBV25-1 and TRBJ1-6; D is undetermined. The germline V and J ends were trimmed by 6 bases and 0 bases, with 12 bases remaining between them. Germline CDR1 MGHDK, CDR2 SYGVNS. This CDR3 is built from 16 residues. The CDR3 sequence: CASSQWDRSYNSPLHL. The CDR3 DNA is TGTGCCAGCAGCCAATGGGATCGCTCCTATAATTCACCCCTCCACCTT.

This clonotype was picked up a small number of times. A much bigger clone sits one base away, suggesting this may be a read error. This rearrangement joins TRBV7-9 to TRBJ1-1, with 7 bases lining up with TRBD1. The CDR3 covers 17 residues. CDR1 and CDR2 (germline): SEHNR, FQNEAQ (reference sequence). CDR3 in DNA: TGTGACAGCAGCTTTTTCCCTCTGAGGGGGCTGTACACTGAAGCTTTCTTT. Its translation: CDSSFFPLRGLYTEAFF.

In its sample, this clonotype was seen many times. The rearrangement uses TRBV3-1 and TRBJ2-7; D gene uncertain. Per the germline V gene, CDR1 is LGHDT and CDR2 is YNNKEL (reference sequence). Trimming shortened V by 3 bases and J by 2 bases, and 8 bases separated the two germline ends. This CDR3 contains 13 residues. The CDR3 DNA reads as TGTGCCAGCAGCCATGGAACTGCCTACGAGCAGTACTTC. Amino acid sequence: CASSHGTAYEQYF.

This clonotype was counted many times. The CDR3 DNA reads TGTGCCACCAGCAGAGATCGGGGGTTTGGTGAAAAACTGTTTTTT. This sequence encodes CATSRDRGFGEKLFF. V is TRBV15 and J is TRBJ1-4; D may be TRBD1 (5 bases). The V end was cut by 0 bases, the J end by 7 bases, with 12 bases between. The CDR3 contains 15 residues. The germline gives CDR1 LNHNV, CDR2 YYDKDF (reference sequence).

V gene TRBV7-8 combines with J gene TRBJ1-1; a possible D gene is TRBD1 (6 bases). This CDR3 comprises 12 residues. Germline-derived CDR1 and CDR2 are SGHVS and FQNEAQ. V lost 10 bases and J lost 8, with 17 bases in between. CDR3 bases: TGTGCCACCACAGGGTGGTATAACGAAGCTTTCTTT. Encoded protein: CATTGWYNEAFF.

V usage is TRBV12-3 or TRBV12-4 and J usage is TRBJ2-1; 10 bases map to TRBD2. The CDR3 is 19 residues long. Losses at the gene ends were 2 bases for V and 0 bases for J; bases not matched to a gene: 10. The CDR3 DNA follows: TGTGCCAGCAGTTTATCCAGCCTAGCGGGGGTTAGCTCCTACAATGAGCAGTTCTTC. Translating gives CASSLSSLAGVSSYNEQFF.

Points on this clonotype: A single base separates this from a much larger clone, so it may be a read error. This sequence joins TRBV10-3 and TRBJ2-2; weak D call: TRBD2 (7 bases). The germline CDR1 and CDR2 sequences are ENHRY and SYGVKD. The CDR3 is 14 residues long. Trimming removed 6 bases from V and 6 bases from J, with 14 bases in between. This CDR3 is CAIRATGGPGELFF. The CDR3 DNA reads TGTGCCATCAGGGCCACGGGGGGCCCCGGGGAGCTGTTTTTT.

Only a few counts were recorded for this clonotype. The conserved phenylalanine or tryptophan is not found at the CDR3 terminus, so this likely reflects a read error. The chain is built from TRBV29-1 and TRBJ1-1; D might be TRBD1 (6 bases). The CDR3 length is 14 residues. V was clipped by 4 bases and J by 0 bases, with 12 bases between them. The germline gives CDR1 SQVTM, CDR2 ANQGSEA. The CDR3 is CSVVEGDMNTEAFS. As DNA, the CDR3 is TGCAGCGTTGTAGAAGGGGACATGAACACTGAAGCTTTCTCT.

Only one count was recorded for this clonotype. This rearrangement joins TRBV20-1 to TRBJ2-7; D remains ambiguous. Germline assignment: CDR1 DFQATT and CDR2 SNEGSKA (reference sequence). V lost 7 bases, J lost 11 bases, and 9 bases lay in between. This CDR3 spans 8 amino acids. The CDR3 loop reads CSGRLEYF. The CDR3 DNA is TGCAGTGGCAGACTGGAGTACTTC.

This clonotype was detected only a few times. The chain combines TRBV27 with TRBJ1-5; TRBD1 aligns across 8 bases. This CDR3 has 15 residues. Germline CDR1 MNHEY, CDR2 SMNVEV (reference sequence). V shed 6 bases, J shed 4 bases, and the junction held 8 bases outside the gene matches. CDR3 amino acids: CASSPDRVGNQPQHF. CDR3 DNA: TGTGCCAGCAGCCCGGACAGGGTAGGAAATCAGCCCCAGCATTTT.

V gene TRBV7-9 combines with J gene TRBJ2-2, with D possibly called TRBD1 or TRBD2 (5 bases each). The CDR3 length is 16 residues. V gave up 3 bases and J gave up 0 bases, with 11 bases separating them. Germline CDR1 is SEHNR and CDR2 is FQNEAQ (reference sequence). In DNA, the CDR3 is TGTGCCAGCAGCTTTTCGAGGGGAACGAACACCGGGGAGCTGTTTTTT. Residues: CASSFSRGTNTGELFF.

The chain recombines TRBV7-3 with TRBJ2-5; D perhaps matches TRBD1 (11 bases). Germline V CDR1 and CDR2: SGHTA, FQGTGA. Trimming took off 5 bases at V and 2 bases at J, with 33 bases between the two ends. CDR3 length: 21 residues. The chain's CDR3 is CASSRPGQGELAGTTQETQYF. DNA of the CDR3: TGTGCCAGCAGCCGGCCGGGACAGGGGGAACTAGCGGGGACTACACAAGAGACCCAGTACTTC.

This clonotype showed up many times. The chain links TRBV5-1 to TRBJ1-1; 7 bases map to TRBD1. After removal of 3 bases from V and 4 bases from J, the junction contained 12 bases not matched to a gene. Germline loops: CDR1 SGHRS, CDR2 YFSETQ. The CDR3 has 16 amino acids. CDR3: CASSSPDRAALTEAFF. The CDR3 nucleotides read TGCGCCAGCAGCTCTCCAGACAGGGCGGCTCTCACTGAAGCTTTCTTT.

This clonotype was observed a handful of times. V usage is TRBV7-2 and J usage is TRBJ1-5; D unresolved. Trimming cost V 1 base and J 2 bases, with 6 bases left between them. CDR3 length: 14 amino acids. Germline lookup yields CDR1 SGHTA and CDR2 FQGNSA. CDR3 nucleotides: TGTGCCAGCAGCTTAGGGGCTCGCAATCAGCCCCAGCATTTT. Translated, it gives CASSLGARNQPQHF.